This T cell receptor (beta chain) was documented in a study of OX40 agonist ivuxolimab in advanced cancers. Across the study: Among those treated, three patients had partial responses, one with hepatocellular carcinoma and two with cutaneous melanoma.

This CDR3 contains 14 residues. The junction had 8 bases not matched to a gene; V was cut back by 6 bases and J by 5 bases. CDR1 and CDR2 (germline): SGHRS, YFSETQ. This table comes from immunoSEQ multiplex PCR, and its TCRdb copy is limited to in-frame clones, with some not included. The sample lists tens of thousands of clones, around nine tenths occurring once. The rearrangement uses TRBV5-1 and TRBJ2-3, with 8 bases identical to TRBD2. The clonotype comes from an adult with an advanced solid tumor such as melanoma, head and neck, liver or kidney cancer. The material was CD4+ or CD8+ T cells sorted from blood, obtained in a trial of the OX40 agonist ivuxolimab. As DNA, the CDR3 is TGCGCCAGCAAGGGAGCGGGAGCTGTAGATACGCAGTATTTT. This sequence encodes CASKGAGAVDTQYF.